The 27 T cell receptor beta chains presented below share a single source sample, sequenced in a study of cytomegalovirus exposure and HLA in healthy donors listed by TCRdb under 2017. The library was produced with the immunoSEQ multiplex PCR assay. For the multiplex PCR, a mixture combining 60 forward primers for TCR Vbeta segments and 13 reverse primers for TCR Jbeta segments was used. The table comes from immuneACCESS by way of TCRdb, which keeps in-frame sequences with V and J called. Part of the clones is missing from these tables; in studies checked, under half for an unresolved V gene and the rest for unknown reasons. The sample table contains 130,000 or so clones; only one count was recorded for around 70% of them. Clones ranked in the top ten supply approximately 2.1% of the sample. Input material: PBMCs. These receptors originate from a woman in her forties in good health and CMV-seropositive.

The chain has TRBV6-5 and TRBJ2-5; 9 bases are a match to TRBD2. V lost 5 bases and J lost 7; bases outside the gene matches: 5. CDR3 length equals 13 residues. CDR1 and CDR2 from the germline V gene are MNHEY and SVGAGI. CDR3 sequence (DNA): TGTGCCAGCAGTCGCGGGAGGGGCGGGACCCAGTACTTC. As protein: CASSRGRGGTQYF.

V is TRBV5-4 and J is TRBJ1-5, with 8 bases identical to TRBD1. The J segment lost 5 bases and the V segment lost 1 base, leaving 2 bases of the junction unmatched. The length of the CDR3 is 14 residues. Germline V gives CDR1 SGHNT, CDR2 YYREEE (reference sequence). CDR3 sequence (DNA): TGTGCCAGCAGCTTGACAGGGGGAGATCAGCCCCAGCATTTT. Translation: CASSLTGGDQPQHF.

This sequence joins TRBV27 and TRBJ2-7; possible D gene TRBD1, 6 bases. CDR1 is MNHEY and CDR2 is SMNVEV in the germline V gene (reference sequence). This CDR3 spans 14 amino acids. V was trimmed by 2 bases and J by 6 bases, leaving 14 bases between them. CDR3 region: CASSLSHRAAEQYF. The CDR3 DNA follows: TGTGCCAGCAGTTTAAGTCACAGGGCCGCCGAGCAGTACTTC.

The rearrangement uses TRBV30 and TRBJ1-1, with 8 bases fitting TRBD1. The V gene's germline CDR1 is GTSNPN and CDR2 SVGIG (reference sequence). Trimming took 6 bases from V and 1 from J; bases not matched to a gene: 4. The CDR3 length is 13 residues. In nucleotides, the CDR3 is TGTGCCTGCAGGACAGGGAGGAACACTGAAGCTTTCTTT. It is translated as CACRTGRNTEAFF.

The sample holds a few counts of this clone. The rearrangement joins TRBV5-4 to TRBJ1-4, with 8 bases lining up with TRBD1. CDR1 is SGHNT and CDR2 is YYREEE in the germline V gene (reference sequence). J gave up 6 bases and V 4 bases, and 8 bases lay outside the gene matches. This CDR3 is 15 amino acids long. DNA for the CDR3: TGTGCCAGCAGCCTATCCGGGACAGGTGATGAAAAACTGTTTTTT. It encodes CASSLSGTGDEKLFF.

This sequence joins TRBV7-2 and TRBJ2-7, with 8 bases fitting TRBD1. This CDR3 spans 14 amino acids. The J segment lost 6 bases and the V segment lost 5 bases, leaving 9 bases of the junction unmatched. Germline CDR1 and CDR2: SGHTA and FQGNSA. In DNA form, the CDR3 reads TGTGCCAGCAGCAAAAATGGACAGGGCTGCGAGCAGTACTTC. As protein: CASSKNGQGCEQYF.

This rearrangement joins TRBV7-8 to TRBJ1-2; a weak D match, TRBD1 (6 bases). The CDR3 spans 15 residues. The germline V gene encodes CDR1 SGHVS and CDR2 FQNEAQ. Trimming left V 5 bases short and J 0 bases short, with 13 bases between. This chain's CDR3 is CASSAQGLANYGYTF. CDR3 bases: TGTGCCAGCAGCGCTCAGGGGTTAGCTAACTATGGCTACACCTTC.

CDR3: CASSDFRMSSGQETQYF. Here the CDR3 DNA reads TGTGCCAGCAGTGACTTCCGTATGAGCTCTGGCCAAGAGACCCAGTACTTC. The chain is built from TRBV2 and TRBJ2-5; no clear D gene. The CDR3 has 17 residues. Germline V gene data show CDR1 as SNHLY and CDR2 as FYNNEI. The ends were cut back, 3 bases at V and 1 base at J, with 18 bases in the middle.

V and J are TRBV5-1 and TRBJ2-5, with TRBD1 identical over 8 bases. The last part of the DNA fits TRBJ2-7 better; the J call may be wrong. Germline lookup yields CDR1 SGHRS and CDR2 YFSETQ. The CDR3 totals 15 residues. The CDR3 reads CASSLEWTGTYEQYF. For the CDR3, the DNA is TGCGCCAGCAGCTTGGAGTGGACAGGGACCTACGAGCAGTACTTC.

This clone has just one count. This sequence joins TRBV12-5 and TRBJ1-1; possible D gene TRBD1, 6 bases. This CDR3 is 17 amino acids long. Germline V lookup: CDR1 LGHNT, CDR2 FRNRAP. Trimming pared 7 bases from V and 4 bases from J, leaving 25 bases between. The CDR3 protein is CASERTKGGGEGTEAFF. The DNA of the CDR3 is TGTGCTAGTGAACGAACAAAGGGGGGGGGCGAGGGCACTGAAGCTTTCTTT. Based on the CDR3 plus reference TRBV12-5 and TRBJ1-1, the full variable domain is DARVTQTPRHKVTEMGQEVTMRCQPILGHNTVFWYRQTMMQGLELLAYFRNRAPLDDSGMPKDRFSAEMPDATLATLKIQPSEPRDSAVYFCASERTKGGGEGTEAFFGQGTRLTVV.

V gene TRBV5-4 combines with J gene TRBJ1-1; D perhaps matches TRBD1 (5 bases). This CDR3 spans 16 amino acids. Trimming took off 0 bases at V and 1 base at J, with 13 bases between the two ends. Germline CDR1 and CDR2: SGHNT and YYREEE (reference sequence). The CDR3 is CASSLVPRDTNTEAFF. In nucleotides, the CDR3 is TGTGCCAGCAGCTTGGTCCCCAGGGATACGAACACTGAAGCTTTCTTT.

The CDR3: CASSLQRTGELFF. CDR3 nucleotides: TGTGCCAGCAGCCTCCAGCGCACCGGGGAGCTGTTTTTT. The J gene is TRBJ2-2, the V gene TRBV11-2; D gene ambiguous. The CDR3 consists of 13 residues. V lost 5 bases and J 4 bases, leaving 8 bases between the germline ends. Germline CDR1 SGHAT, CDR2 FQNNGV. Using reference TRBV11-2 and TRBJ2-2 for the parts outside the CDR3, the full variable domain is EAGVAQSPRYKIIEKRQSVAFWCNPISGHATLYWYQQILGQGPKLLIQFQNNGVVDDSQLPKDRFSAERLKGVDSTLKIQPAKLEDSAVYLCASSLQRTGELFFGEGSRLTVL.

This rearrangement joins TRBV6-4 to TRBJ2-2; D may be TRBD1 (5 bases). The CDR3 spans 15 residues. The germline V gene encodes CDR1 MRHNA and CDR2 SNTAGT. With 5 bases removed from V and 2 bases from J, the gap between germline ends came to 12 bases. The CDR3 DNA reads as TGTGCCAGCAGTAGGGGTGACGGAAACACCGGGGAGCTGTTTTTT. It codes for CASSRGDGNTGELFF.

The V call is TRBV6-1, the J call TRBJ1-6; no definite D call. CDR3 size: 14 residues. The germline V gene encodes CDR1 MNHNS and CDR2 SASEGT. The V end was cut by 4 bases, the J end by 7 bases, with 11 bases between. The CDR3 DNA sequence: TGTGCCAGCAGTGTGAACGGGGAGAATTCACCCCTCCACTTT. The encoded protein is CASSVNGENSPLHF.

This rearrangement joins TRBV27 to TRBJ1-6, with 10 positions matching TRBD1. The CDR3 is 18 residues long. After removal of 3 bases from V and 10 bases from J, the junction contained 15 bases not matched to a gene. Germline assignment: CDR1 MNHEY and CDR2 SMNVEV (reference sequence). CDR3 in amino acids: CASSFVTGGGSGRSPLHF. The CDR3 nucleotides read TGTGCCAGCAGTTTTGTGACAGGGGGCGGTTCGGGAAGATCACCCCTCCACTTT.

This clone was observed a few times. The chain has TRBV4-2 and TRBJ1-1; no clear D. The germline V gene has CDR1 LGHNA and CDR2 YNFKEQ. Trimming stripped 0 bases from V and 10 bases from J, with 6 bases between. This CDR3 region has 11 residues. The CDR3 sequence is CASSQDDIAFF. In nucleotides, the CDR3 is TGTGCCAGCAGCCAAGATGACATAGCTTTCTTT.

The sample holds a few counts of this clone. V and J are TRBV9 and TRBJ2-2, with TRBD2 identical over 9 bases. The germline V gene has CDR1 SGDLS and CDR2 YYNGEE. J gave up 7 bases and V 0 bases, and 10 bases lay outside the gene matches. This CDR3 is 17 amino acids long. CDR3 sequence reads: CASSVGAVSGRSGELFF. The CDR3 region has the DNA TGTGCCAGCAGCGTAGGGGCAGTTAGCGGGAGAAGCGGGGAGCTGTTTTTT.

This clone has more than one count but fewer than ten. CDR3 amino acids: CASRQREDGANVLTF. CDR3 nucleotide sequence: TGTGCCAGCAGGCAGAGGGAGGATGGGGCCAACGTCCTGACTTTC. The J gene is TRBJ2-6, the V gene TRBV6-1, with D possibly TRBD2 on 6 matching bases. CDR3 length: 15 residues. CDR1 MNHNS and CDR2 SASEGT come from the germline V gene. V was shortened by 6 bases and J by 3 bases, with 12 bases between the two germline ends.

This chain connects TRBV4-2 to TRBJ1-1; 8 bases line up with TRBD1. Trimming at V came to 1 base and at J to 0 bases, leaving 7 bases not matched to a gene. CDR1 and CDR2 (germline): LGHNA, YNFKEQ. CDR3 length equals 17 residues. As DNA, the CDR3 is TGTGCCAGCAGCCAAGGGCAGGGGGCGGTTATGAACACTGAAGCTTTCTTT. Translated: CASSQGQGAVMNTEAFF.

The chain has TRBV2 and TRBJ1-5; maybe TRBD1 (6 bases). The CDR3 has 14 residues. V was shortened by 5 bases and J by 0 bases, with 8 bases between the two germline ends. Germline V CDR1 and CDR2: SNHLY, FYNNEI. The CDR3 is CASSRDTSNQPQHF. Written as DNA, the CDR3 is TGTGCCAGCAGTAGGGACACTAGCAATCAGCCCCAGCATTTT. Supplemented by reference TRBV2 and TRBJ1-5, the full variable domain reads EPEVTQTPSHQVTQMGQEVILRCVPISNHLYFYWYRQILGQKVEFLVSFYNNEISEKSEIFDDQFSVERPDGSNFTLKIRSTKLEDSAMYFCASSRDTSNQPQHFGDGTRLSIL.

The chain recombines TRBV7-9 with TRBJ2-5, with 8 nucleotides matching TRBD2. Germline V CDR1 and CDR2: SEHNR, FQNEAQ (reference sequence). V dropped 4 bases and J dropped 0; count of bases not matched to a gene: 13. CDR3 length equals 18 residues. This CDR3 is CASSSLPKTSAYQETQYF. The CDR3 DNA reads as TGTGCCAGCAGCTCCTTACCTAAGACTAGCGCTTACCAAGAGACCCAGTACTTC. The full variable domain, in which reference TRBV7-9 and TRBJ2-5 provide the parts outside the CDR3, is DTGVSQNPRHKITKRGQNVTFRCDPISEHNRLYWYRQTLGQGPEFLTYFQNEAQLEKSRLLSDRFSAERPKGSFSTLEIQRTEQGDSAMYLCASSSLPKTSAYQETQYFGPGTRLLVL.

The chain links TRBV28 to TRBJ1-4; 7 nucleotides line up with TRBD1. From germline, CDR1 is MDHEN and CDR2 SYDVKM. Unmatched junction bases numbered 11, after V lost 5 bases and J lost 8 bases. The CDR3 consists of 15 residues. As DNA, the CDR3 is TGTGCCAGCAGTGCCCGGACAGGACTTGGAGAAAAACTGTTTTTT. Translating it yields CASSARTGLGEKLFF.

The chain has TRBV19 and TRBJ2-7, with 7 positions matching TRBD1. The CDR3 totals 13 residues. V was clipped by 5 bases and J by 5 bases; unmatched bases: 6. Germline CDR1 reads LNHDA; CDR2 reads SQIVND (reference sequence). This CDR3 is CASSQTGRNEQYF. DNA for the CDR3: TGTGCCAGTAGTCAGACAGGGCGCAACGAGCAGTACTTC.

CDR3 amino acids: CASSVTSGGTGELFF. The CDR3, as DNA: TGCGCCAGCAGCGTAACTAGCGGGGGGACCGGGGAGCTGTTTTTT. The V call is TRBV5-1, the J call TRBJ2-2; 12 bases are a match to TRBD2. The germline V gene has CDR1 SGHRS and CDR2 YFSETQ. The CDR3 runs 15 residues. V lost 4 bases and J lost 5; bases outside the gene matches: 3.

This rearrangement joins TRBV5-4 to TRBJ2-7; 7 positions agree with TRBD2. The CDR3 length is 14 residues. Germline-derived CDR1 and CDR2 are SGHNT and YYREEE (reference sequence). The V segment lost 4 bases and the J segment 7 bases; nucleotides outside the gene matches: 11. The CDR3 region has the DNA TGTGCCAGCAGCCCGGGTCGGCGGGAGCAAGAGCAGTACTTC. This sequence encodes CASSPGRREQEQYF.

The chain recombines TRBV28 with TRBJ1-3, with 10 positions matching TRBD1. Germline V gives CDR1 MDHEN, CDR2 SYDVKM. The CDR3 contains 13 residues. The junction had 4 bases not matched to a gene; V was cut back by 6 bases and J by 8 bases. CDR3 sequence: CASRKDRGDTIYF. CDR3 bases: TGTGCCAGCAGGAAGGACAGGGGGGACACCATATATTTT.

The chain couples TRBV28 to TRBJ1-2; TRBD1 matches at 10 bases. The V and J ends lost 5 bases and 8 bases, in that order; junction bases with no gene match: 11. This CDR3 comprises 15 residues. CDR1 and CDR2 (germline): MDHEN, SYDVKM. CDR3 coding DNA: TGTGCCAGCAGTACTGACAGGGGGCCCTTTGGGGGCTACACCTTC. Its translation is CASSTDRGPFGGYTF.